This is a list of T cell receptor beta chains from one sample in a study of OX40 agonist ivuxolimab in advanced cancers. Libraries were prepared by immunoSEQ multiplex PCR; TCRdb keeps only in-frame clonotypes and omits some of them. The sample includes fewer than 70,000 clones, 84% of them seen just once. Sequencing used CD4+ or CD8+ T cells sorted from blood, obtained in a trial of the OX40 agonist ivuxolimab. These TCRs come from an adult with an advanced solid tumor such as melanoma, head and neck, liver or kidney cancer. The CDR3 runs from the conserved cysteine through the conserved F or W. D genes are given only for firm matches. Where a row states a size, it is once, few, many or the class of an expanded clone; other rows omit it.

length,D,J,V,size,DNA,CDR3
13,NA,TRBJ2-1,TRBV19,NA,TGTGCCAGTAGTATGGAGGCCTACAATGAGCAGTTCTTC,CASSMEAYNEQFF
14,NA,TRBJ2-7,TRBV7-2,NA,TGTGCCAGCGGACGACCGGGACCAACCTACGAGCAGTACTTC,CASGRPGPTYEQYF
13,NA,TRBJ1-2,TRBV18,NA,TGTGCCAGCTCACCAGGCCCTAACTATGGCTACACCTTC,CASSPGPNYGYTF
14,NA,TRBJ1-2,TRBV2,NA,TGTGCCAGCAGTGACAAAGGGGCGGACTATGGCTACACCTTC,CASSDKGADYGYTF
12,TRBD1,TRBJ2-7,TRBV6-1,NA,TGTGCCAGCAGCCAGGGGGCCTACGAGCAGTACTTC,CASSQGAYEQYF
12,NA,TRBJ2-3,TRBV5-6,NA,TGTGCCAGCAGCTTGGACACAGATACGCAGTATTTT,CASSLDTDTQYF
10,NA,TRBJ1-1,TRBV5-8,few,TGTGCCAGCAGCTTCGGTAAAGCTTTCTTT,CASSFGKAFF
14,NA,TRBJ2-1,TRBV4-3,NA,TGCGCCAGCAGCCAAGATCTAGGGGACAATGAGCAGTTCTTC,CASSQDLGDNEQFF
14,NA,TRBJ1-2,TRBV5-6,NA,TGTGCCAGTACGATCACCGGGGGGCAATATGGCTACACCTTC,CASTITGGQYGYTF
13,NA,TRBJ1-4,TRBV6-5,NA,TGTGCCAGCCAAGGAGGGGCTAATGAAAAACTGTTTTTT,CASQGGANEKLFF
11,NA,TRBJ2-5,TRBV14,NA,TGTGCCAGCAGCACGGGAGAGACCCAGTACTTC,CASSTGETQYF
14,NA,TRBJ1-1,TRBV29-1,NA,TGCAGCGTTGATTATTCCGGGTTGGACACTGAAGCTTTCTTT,CSVDYSGLDTEAFF
16,NA,TRBJ2-7,TRBV4-2,few,TGTGCCAGCAGCCGAGGCACAACCAGTGTCTGGTACGAGCAGTACTTC,CASSRGTTSVWYEQYF
14,NA,TRBJ1-1,TRBV28,NA,TGTGCCAGCAGTCCCGCCGGGGGGACCACTGAAGCTTTCTTT,CASSPAGGTTEAFF